Reported below is one T cell receptor beta chain. The specificity of this receptor is unknown. Base qualities are not recorded, but no much larger clone differs from it by a single base. Trimming takes 7 bases off V and 7 bases off J; junction bases not matched to a gene: 17. The CDR3 goes from the cysteine to the phenylalanine over 18 residues. The kept DNA is CDR3 alone, 54 bases in frame from the first base. CDR1 and CDR2 were assigned from the germline V gene as MGHRA and YSYEKL. This sample stems from a study of beta chain features in type 1 diabetes (dated by TCRdb to the late 2010s). With regard to the full study: Patients and healthy donors did not differ in mean age, gender distribution, total cell number or subset yield. Across all samples, about 110 million sorted cells were examined, and cell number per subset correlated strongly with RNA yield. In the study, recently diagnosed type 1 diabetes patients and matched healthy donors were compared on the TCRB repertoires of their sorted circulating CD4+ T cell subsets. Regulatory and stem cell-like memory subsets were obtained from only 8 patients and about eight healthy donors, while naive and central memory subsets were obtained from all 28 donors. What the work shows at the level of the full study, not this receptor alone: At VDJ recombination sites, patients with type 1 diabetes made fewer insertions and deleted more nucleotides, a pattern implying thymic rearrangement abnormalities. Only small numbers of individuals were included in the HLA sub-analyses, which left unresolved whether HLA type had any influence on TCRB rearrangement. Naive, central memory and regulatory TCRB repertoires appeared more similar among patients than among healthy donors. Sequencing cDNA rather than genomic DNA could over-represent highly expressing activated cells, although activation and CD3 levels did not differ between groups. PCR may preferentially amplify shorter templates, but because patient and control samples were amplified and corrected together, any resulting skew would affect both groups equally. Type 1 diabetes patients showed a moderate but significant shortening of TCRB CDR3 length in all four CD4+ subsets.

From each donor, a single peripheral blood sample of around 120 mL on average was drawn into heparinised tubes. A BD FACSAria II and a panel including CD45RO, CCR7, CD25, CD127, CD95 and CD27 were used to sort naive, central memory, regulatory and stem cell-like memory CD4+ T cells. A purity above 95% was achieved for all sorted populations. Right away, PBMCs were isolated by Lymphoprep density gradient centrifugation and were stained directly, with no culture step. To minimize batch effects, samples were stained and sorted in pairs, one healthy donor with one patient per experiment. The entire isolated RNA was reverse transcribed using the High Capacity cDNA Reverse Transcription Kit, and thus expressed TCRB transcripts were sequenced. Deep immunoSEQ sequencing was performed on naive, central memory and regulatory T cell samples, with an average of roughly 4 million total reads per sample. Sorted cells were lysed in RLT buffer, and RNA was extracted using DNase-treated RNeasy Micro or Mini kits according to cell number. To prevent cross-contamination, every cell subset was processed on its own, while patient and healthy donor samples were processed together. TCRB sequences were amplified from cDNA with the immunoSEQ multiplex PCR, producing 87-bp fragments spanning the CDR3 region. Sequencing of the amplicons was performed on the Illumina HiSeq platform. The published analysis was carried out like this. PCR bias was computationally corrected using synthetic template baselines, reads within Hamming distance 2 were collapsed, and singletons that could not be merged were discarded. Reads were aligned to IMGT to assign V, D and J genes, CDR3 length, and insertions or deletions at six rearrangement sites. Within each subset, clonotype counts were normalized to sorted cell number, and only after that were true diversity and Gini coefficients computed with the tcR R package. The overlap coefficient, calculated on TCRB nucleotide sequences, was used to quantify repertoire sharing. Out-of-frame TCRB sequences from naive cells were analyzed as a proxy for the pre-selection repertoire. TCRdb stores this immuneACCESS table with in-frame sequences only. Part of the clones is absent; in the studies checked, under half of the shortfall reflects unresolved V genes, and no reason is known for the rest. V and J calls and clone size are copied from that table; D and trimming were computed from the DNA. Across this sample there are 250,000 or so clones, with approximately 15% seen only once. Approximately 0.02% of the sample lies in the top ten.

The receptor was derived from a man in his thirties or forties with type 1 diabetes. The chain was built from TRBV4-1 and TRBJ1-6, with TRBD1 identical over 9 junction bases. What was sequenced was naive CD4+ T cells from blood. What the cell subset or site label conveys for this sample: true naive CD4+ T cells. At the DNA level, the sequence is TGCGCCAGCAACGTCCGGGACAGGGATTCCTCTTGGAATTCACCCCTCCACTTT. The translation is CASNVRDRDSSWNSPLHF.